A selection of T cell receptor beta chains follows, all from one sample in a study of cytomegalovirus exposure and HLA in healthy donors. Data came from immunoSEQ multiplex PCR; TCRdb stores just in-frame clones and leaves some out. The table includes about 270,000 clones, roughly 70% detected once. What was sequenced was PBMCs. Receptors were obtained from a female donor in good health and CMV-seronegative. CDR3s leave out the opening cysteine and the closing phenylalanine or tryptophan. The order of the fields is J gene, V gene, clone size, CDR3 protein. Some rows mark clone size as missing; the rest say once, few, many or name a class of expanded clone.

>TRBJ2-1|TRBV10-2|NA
ASSATSDYNEQF
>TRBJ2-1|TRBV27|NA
ANPCGLPSGYNEQF
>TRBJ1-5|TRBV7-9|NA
ASSRDRVGNQPQH
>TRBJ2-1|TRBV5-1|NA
ASSWGQGGNEQF
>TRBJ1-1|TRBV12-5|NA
ASGSQGTNTEAF
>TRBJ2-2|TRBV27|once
ATLQGLTGELF
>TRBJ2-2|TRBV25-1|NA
ASSAVAGVPGELF
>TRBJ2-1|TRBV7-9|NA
ASSTGGENNEQF
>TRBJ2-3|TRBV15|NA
ATGLGGPTDTQY
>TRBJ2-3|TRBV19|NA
ASSAGQKIGSTQY
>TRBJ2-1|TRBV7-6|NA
ASSELAGSYNEQF
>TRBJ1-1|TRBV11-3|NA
ASSFRTGGVNTEAF
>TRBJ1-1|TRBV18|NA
ASSLGTGNENTEAF
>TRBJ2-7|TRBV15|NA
ATSRTGTSGRRQY
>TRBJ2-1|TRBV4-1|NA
ASSQDPGDVVGPYNEQF
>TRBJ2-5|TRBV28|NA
ASSPDETEETQY
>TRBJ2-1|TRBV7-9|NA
ASSLGDGLAEYNEQF
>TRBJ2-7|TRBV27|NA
ASSLLRDYEQY
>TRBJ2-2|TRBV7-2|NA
ASSLRTGELF
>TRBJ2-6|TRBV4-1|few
ASSRTVSHPQGANVLT
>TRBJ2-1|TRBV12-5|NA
ASGFGGFGSNEQF
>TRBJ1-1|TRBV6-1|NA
ASSDRGMNTEAF
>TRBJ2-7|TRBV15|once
ATNDGGPYEQY
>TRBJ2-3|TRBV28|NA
ASSDSTDTQY
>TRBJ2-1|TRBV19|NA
ASSRLAGPLNEQF
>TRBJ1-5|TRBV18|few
ASSPQETGNQPQH
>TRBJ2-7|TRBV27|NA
ASRRTLAGGAYEQY
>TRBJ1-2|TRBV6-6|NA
ASQQGGNYGYT
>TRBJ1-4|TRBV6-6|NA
ASSAHRGGEKLF
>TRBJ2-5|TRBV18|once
ASSPPGGGQETQY
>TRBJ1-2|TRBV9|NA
ASSARDPGGYT
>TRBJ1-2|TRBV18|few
ASSRTGSYGYT
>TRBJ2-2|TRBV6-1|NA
ASSGVRNTGELF
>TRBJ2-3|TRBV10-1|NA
ASSERGERYTQY
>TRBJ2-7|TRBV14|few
ASSVNYEQY
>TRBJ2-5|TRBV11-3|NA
ASSFRSGDQETQY
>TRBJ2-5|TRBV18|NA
ASSPQEYPQETQY
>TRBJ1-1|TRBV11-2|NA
ASSLDPLSMNTEAF
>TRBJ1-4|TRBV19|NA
ATRVPSNEKLF
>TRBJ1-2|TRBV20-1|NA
RSRGST
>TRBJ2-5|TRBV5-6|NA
ASSLVGATETQY
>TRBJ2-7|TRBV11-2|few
ASSWGPTGVDEQY
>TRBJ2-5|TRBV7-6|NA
ASSLAGGWEETQY
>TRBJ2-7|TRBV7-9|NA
SSSYTSGSLSEQY
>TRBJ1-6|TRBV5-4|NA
ASSSDTLSLH
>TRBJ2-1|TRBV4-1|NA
ASSPLAGYNEQF
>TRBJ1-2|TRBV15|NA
ATSRDQRTGANYGYT